These 3 T cell receptor beta chains were sequenced from one sample in a study of vaccination and CD4 T cells after COVID-19. Sequence data for DNA of cultured CD4+ T cells were generated by the Oncomine TCR Beta short-read assay. One entry per CDR3 protein, called by TCRdb with MiXCR from the PCR reads. In the table there are some 18,000 distinct CDR3 sequences, roughly 58% of which are singletons. No antigens are known for them. The treatment: roughly ten-day PBMC culture with coronavirus spike peptide pools or control peptides (ViraFEST assay). The sequencing used CD4+ T cells from blood, cultured in vitro, collected before SARS-CoV-2 vaccination. These receptors were obtained from a human donor who had recovered from COVID-19.

This chain joins TRBV11-2 and TRBJ2-7; possibly TRBD1 for D (8 bases). V lost 4 bases and J lost 0, with 13 bases in between. The CDR3 runs 15 residues. Germline assignment: CDR1 SGHAT and CDR2 FQNNGV. The CDR3 here is CASSSTGGGSYEQYF. The DNA for the CDR3 is TGTGCCAGCAGCTCTACAGGGGGGGGCTCCTACGAGCAGTACTTC. Full variable domain (missing parts from reference TRBV11-2 and TRBJ2-7): EAGVAQSPRYKIIEKRQSVAFWCNPISGHATLYWYQQILGQGPKLLIQFQNNGVVDDSQLPKDRFSAERLKGVDSTLKIQPAKLEDSAVYLCASSSTGGGSYEQYFGPGTRLTVT.

The genes are TRBV15 and TRBJ2-6; D might be TRBD1 or TRBD2, each matching 5 bases. V lost 2 bases and J 0 bases, leaving 17 bases between the germline ends. This CDR3 is 19 amino acids long. The germline gives CDR1 LNHNV, CDR2 YYDKDF (reference sequence). CDR3 DNA sequence: TGTGCCACCAGCAGAATAAGAGCCGGGGCGACCTCTGGGGCCAACGTCCTGACTTTC. Translated, it gives CATSRIRAGATSGANVLTF.

The chain links TRBV7-2 to TRBJ1-3, with D perhaps TRBD1 (6 bases). The germline gives CDR1 SGHTA, CDR2 FQGNSA. V was shortened by 3 bases and J by 7 bases, with 19 bases between the two germline ends. This CDR3 is 16 amino acids long. This CDR3 reads CASSFAPQGSGNTIYF. CDR3 in DNA: TGTGCCAGCAGCTTTGCCCCTCAGGGGAGTGGGAACACCATATATTTT.